The 4 T cell receptor delta chains given below trace back to one sample, sequenced in a study of γδ T cells in repeated Plasmodium falciparum infection. Flow sorting of PBMC yielded separate Vgamma9/Vdelta2+ and Vdelta2-negative gammadelta T cell populations for bulk repertoire analysis. TCRdb reran clone calling via CATT on the multiplex PCR reads. The sample contains around 52,000 delta-chain clones, 1.7% of which appear only once. Material for sequencing was gamma-delta T cells from blood. All receptors derive from a pool of human donors (malaria-infected and uninfected, not separated).

A note on this clone: The likely explanation is a read error, given a far larger clone one base away. The sample holds other DNA sequences that translate to the same CDR3. The J gene was not called, though the V gene is TRDV1; the table's D gene call, TRDD3, was not cross checked with the DNA. CDR3 length: 21 amino acids. Germline CDR1 and CDR2: TSWWSYY and QGS. The CDR3 sequence: CALGAPSYVSLLGDTADKLIF. CDR3 coding DNA: TGTGCTCTTGGGGCCCCTTCCTACGTATCCCTACTGGGGGATACGGCCGATAAACTTATCTTT.

Remarks on this clone: This likely traces to a read error, being one base from a far larger clone. Distinct nucleotide sequences in the sample also encode this CDR3. The chain employs TRDV1 and TRDJ3, with 13 bases aligning to TRDD3. The J gene, absent from TCRdb, was called here by matching the DNA to germline. The CDR3 is 21 residues long. Germline CDR1 is TSWWSYY and CDR2 is QGS. V was pared by 9 bases and J by 3 bases, with 17 bases of the junction left unmatched. CDR3 protein: CALGKPPLLGDTLWDTRQMFF. In nucleotides, the CDR3 is TGTGCTCTCGGGAAGCCCCCTTTACTGGGGGATACGCTCTGGGACACCCGACAGATGTTTTTC.

A word on this clone: The protein TCRdb lists belongs to a much larger clone and differs from this DNA's translation at residue 10, which points to a read error; the protein shown is made from the DNA. V gene TRDV2 combines with J gene TRDJ1, with a weak D call TRDD3 (5 bases). The J gene was not available in TCRdb and was assigned here by matching the DNA to germline segments. The CDR3 covers 27 residues. Deletions cut 1 base from V and 0 bases from J, with 47 bases between. Germline V gene lookup returns CDR1 GEAIGNYY and CDR2 EKD. CDR3 bases: TGTGCCTGTGACACATCTCTCCTGAGAACGGGATCACAGGAGGACCCAAAACCGACTCTCTACACCGATAAACTCATCTTT. This encodes CACDTSLLRTGSQEDPKPTLYTDKLIF.

This clone was counted many times. The translation of this DNA and the TCRdb protein of a much larger clone differ at residue 6, probably owing to a read error; the protein shown here is translated from the DNA. The gene calls are TRDV1 and TRDJ1; D ambiguous. The germline V gene has CDR1 TSWWSYY and CDR2 QGS. V was shortened by 2 bases and J by 0 bases, with 7 bases between the two germline ends. The CDR3 is 14 residues long. The CDR3: CALGEWMYTDKLIF. The CDR3 DNA reads TGTGCTCTTGGGGAATGGATGTACACCGATAAACTCATCTTT.